This T cell receptor (beta chain) came from a study of blood T cell repertoires in COVID-19. Study in general: The origin of the acute and convalescent COVID-19 samples was the United States, Italy and Spain. In each case, the material was cDNA or gDNA derived from T cells, B-cell-depleted T cells, or PBMCs.

The CDR3 is 15 residues long. Trimming removed 5 bases from V and 7 bases from J; junction bases left unmatched: 8. The germline V gene encodes CDR1 LNHDA and CDR2 SQIVND (reference sequence). As originally analysed: Estimation of nucleated cell counts was performed using reference gene primer amplification. TCRdb keeps only in-frame clones here, not all; method: immunoSEQ multiplex PCR. V and J calls plus clone size are reproduced from that table; the DNA served to infer D and trimming. The repertoire holds tens of thousands of clones, with 87% as singletons. This clonotype was sampled from a man aged 50 to 59 with active COVID-19. The chain employs TRBV19 and TRBJ2-1; TRBD1 matches at 10 bases. Sample: peripheral blood. CDR3: CASSPAGDRGNEQFF. As DNA, the CDR3 is TGTGCCAGTAGTCCGGCCGGGGACAGGGGAAATGAGCAGTTCTTC.